This passage covers 3 T cell receptor beta chains from one sample sequenced in a study of cytotoxic CD8 clonotypes in ibrutinib-treated CLL. Data came from immunoSEQ multiplex PCR; TCRdb stores just in-frame clones and leaves some out. This table has some 81,000 clones, roughly 80% appearing once. Specimen: PBMCs, collected after 12 months of ibrutinib treatment. The receptors here all came from a human donor with chronic lymphocytic leukemia.

The genes are TRBV5-1 and TRBJ1-1; weak D call: TRBD1 (5 bases). The CDR3 contains 15 residues. Trimming removed 2 bases at V and 3 bases at J, with 14 bases between. The V gene's germline CDR1 is SGHRS and CDR2 YFSETQ. Here the CDR3 reads CASSFRRGGDTEAFF. The DNA for the CDR3 is TGCGCCAGCAGCTTCCGTCGTGGGGGGGACACTGAAGCTTTCTTT.

V and J are TRBV5-1 and TRBJ2-3, with 11 nucleotides matching TRBD2. The germline CDR1 and CDR2 sequences are SGHRS and YFSETQ. V lost 6 bases to trimming and J lost 4 bases; unmatched junction nucleotides: 4. The CDR3 sequence is 14 residues long. This chain's CDR3 is CASTLTSGADTQYF. DNA of the CDR3: TGCGCCAGCACCCTGACTAGCGGGGCAGATACGCAGTATTTT.

This clone showed up just a few times. The chain carries TRBV6-5 and TRBJ1-6; 9 bases agree with TRBD1. With V trimmed by 1 base and J by 5 bases, 0 bases remained unmatched. The CDR3 covers 15 residues. Germline CDR1 MNHEY, CDR2 SVGAGI. As DNA, the CDR3 is TGTGCCAGCAGTTACTGGGACAGGGATAATTCACCCCTCCACTTT. It yields the protein CASSYWDRDNSPLHF.